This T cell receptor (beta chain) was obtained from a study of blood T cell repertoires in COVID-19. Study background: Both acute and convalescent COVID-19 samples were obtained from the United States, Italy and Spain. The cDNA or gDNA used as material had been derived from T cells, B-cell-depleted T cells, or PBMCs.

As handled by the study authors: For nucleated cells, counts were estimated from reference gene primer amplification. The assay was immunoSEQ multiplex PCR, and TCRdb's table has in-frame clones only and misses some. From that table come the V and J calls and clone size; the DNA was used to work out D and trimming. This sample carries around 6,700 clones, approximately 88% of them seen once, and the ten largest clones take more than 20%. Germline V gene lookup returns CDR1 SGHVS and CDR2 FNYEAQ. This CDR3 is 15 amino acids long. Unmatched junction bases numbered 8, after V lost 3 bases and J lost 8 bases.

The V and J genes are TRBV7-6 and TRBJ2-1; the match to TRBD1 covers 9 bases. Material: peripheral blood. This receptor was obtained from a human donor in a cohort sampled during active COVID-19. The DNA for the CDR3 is TGTGCCAGCAGCTTTACAGGGGGCTGGGGGGATGAGCAGTTCTTC. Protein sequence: CASSFTGGWGDEQFF.